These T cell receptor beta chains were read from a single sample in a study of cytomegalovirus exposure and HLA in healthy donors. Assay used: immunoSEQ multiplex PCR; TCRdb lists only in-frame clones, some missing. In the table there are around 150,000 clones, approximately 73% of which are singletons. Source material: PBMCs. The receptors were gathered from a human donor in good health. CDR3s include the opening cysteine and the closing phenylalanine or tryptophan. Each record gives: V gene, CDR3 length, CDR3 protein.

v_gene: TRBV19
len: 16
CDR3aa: CASSLGTGTQKTEAFF

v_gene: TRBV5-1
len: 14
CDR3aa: CASSPVGGTYEQYF

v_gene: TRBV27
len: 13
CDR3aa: CASSPRGGTEAFF

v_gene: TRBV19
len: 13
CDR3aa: CASSKQVQETQYF

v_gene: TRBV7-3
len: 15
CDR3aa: CASSLGPGSSYEQYF

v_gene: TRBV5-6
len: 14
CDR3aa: CASSLGPDNQPQHF

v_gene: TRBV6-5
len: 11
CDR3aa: CAIGGRNEQFF

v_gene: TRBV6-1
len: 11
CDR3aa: CASSITIEQYF

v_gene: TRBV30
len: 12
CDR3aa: CACSGDNYGYTF

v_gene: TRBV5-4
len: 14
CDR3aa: CASREAGTTYEQYF

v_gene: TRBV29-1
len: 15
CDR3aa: CSVVKAWSSYNEQFF

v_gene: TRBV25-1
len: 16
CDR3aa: CASSEYIQGGSETQYF

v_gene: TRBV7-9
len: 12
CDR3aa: CASSLASEPQHF

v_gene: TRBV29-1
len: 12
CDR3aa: CSAGQGAGEAFF

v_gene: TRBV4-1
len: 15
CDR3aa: CASSPREPDTGELFF

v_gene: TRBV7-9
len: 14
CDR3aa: CASSPLGGNTEAFF

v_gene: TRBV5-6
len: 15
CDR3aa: CASSLTGNGRGKLFF

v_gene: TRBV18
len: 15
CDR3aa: CASSRTGFVEETQYF

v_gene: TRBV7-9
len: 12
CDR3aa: CASSRTRFEQYF

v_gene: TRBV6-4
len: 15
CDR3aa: CASNSGGASSGELFF

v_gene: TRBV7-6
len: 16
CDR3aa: CASSPRRSEDTGELFF

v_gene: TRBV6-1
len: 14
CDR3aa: CASSEAHRSYEQYF

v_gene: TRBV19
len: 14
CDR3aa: CASRSTSGQETQYF

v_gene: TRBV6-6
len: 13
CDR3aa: CASTLRRGEEAFF

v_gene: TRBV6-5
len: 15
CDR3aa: CASSYGTASTDTQYF

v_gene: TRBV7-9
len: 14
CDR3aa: CASSPRLAQETQYF

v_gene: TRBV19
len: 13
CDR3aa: CASSMYGNTEAFF

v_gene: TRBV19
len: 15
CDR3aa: CASSISEQYYNEQFF

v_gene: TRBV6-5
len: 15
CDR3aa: CASSYSSRGAEKLFF

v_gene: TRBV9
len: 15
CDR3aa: CASSGSGEEDNEQFF

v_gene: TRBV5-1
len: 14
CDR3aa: CASSPRQGAGEQYF

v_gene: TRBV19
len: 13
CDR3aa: CASSIQGNTEAFF

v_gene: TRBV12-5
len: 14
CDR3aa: CASGIGTVQETQYF

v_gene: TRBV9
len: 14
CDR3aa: CASSARQGGYEQYF

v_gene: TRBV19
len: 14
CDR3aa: CASSSSSTGNTIYF

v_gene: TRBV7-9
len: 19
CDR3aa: CASSLATSGSYGGEETQYF

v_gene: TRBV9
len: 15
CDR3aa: CASSHGRQGGFEQYF

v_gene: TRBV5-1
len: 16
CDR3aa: CASSLTGTSISYEQYF

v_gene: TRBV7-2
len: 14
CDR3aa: CASSLTAGKQPQHF

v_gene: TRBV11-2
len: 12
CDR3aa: CASSFRDTEAFF

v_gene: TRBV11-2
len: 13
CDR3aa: CASSLVGATEAFF

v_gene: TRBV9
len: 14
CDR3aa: CASSVNTGGYGYTF

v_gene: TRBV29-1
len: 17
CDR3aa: CSAEGLAGLYSYNEQFF

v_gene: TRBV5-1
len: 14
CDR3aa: CASKGELLTGELFF

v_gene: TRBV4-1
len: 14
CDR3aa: CASSGGISGNTIYF